The 5 T cell receptor beta chains reported below all come from one sample, sequenced in a study of identical twins (TCRdb year 2016). The library came from 5' RACE. Sequencer: Illumina HiSeq 2000. TCRdb ran its own pipeline on the public reads, namely fastp trimming at Q25 and MiXCR clone calling, and kept in-frame beta chains. Every distinct CDR3 protein forms one entry, paired with its most common genes and DNA. For this sample the table gives 750,000 to 950,000 distinct CDR3 sequences, of which approximately 13% were detected only once. The ten largest make up 1.5% to 2% of the sample. This sample was shared with a second study, whose subject was yellow fever vaccine responses in identical twins.

Sequences were obtained from PBMCs. The receptors were gathered from a woman between 18 and 29 years old in good health.

This clonotype was detected ten times or more. V and J are TRBV5-1 and TRBJ2-1; 13 bases match TRBD2. V lost 4 bases and J lost 7; bases outside the gene matches: 11. This CDR3 region has 17 residues. CDR1 and CDR2 (germline): SGHRS, YFSETQ. In DNA form, the CDR3 reads TGCGCCAGCAGCACAAGGACTAGCGGGAGCATCGGAAATGAGCAGTTCTTC. As protein: CASSTRTSGSIGNEQFF.

The rearrangement joins TRBV5-6 to TRBJ2-5; 10 bases align to TRBD2. The V and J ends lost 4 bases and 4 bases, in that order; junction bases with no gene match: 4. CDR3 length: 14 residues. In germline, CDR1 is SGHDT, CDR2 YYEEEE. Here the CDR3 DNA reads TGTGCCAGCAGCCGTAAGCGGGAGGGAGAGACCCAGTACTTC. It encodes CASSRKREGETQYF.

This clonotype was picked up a small number of times. The chain employs TRBV9 and TRBJ2-1; 7 nucleotides align to TRBD1. V was pared by 0 bases and J by 14 bases, with 8 bases of the junction left unmatched. The V gene's germline CDR1 is SGDLS and CDR2 YYNGEE. The CDR3 totals 13 residues. As DNA, the CDR3 is TGTGCCAGCAGCGTAGAAGGGGGCGCGGGTGAGTTCTTC. Encoded protein: CASSVEGGAGEFF.

For this clonotype: A read error may explain this, as a much larger clone is one base away. V and J are TRBV20-1 and TRBJ2-1; 11 bases are shared with TRBD2. With 5 bases clipped from V and 9 bases from J, the junction kept 9 bases outside the gene matches. Germline-derived CDR1 and CDR2 are DFQATT and SNEGSKA (reference sequence). The CDR3 sequence is 14 residues long. The CDR3 sequence: CSAQPTSGMLEQFF. The CDR3, as DNA: TGCAGTGCTCAGCCGACTAGCGGGATGCTTGAGCAGTTCTTC.

This clonotype was found a few times. The rearrangement joins TRBV7-3 to TRBJ1-4; no definite D call. The CDR3 contains 15 residues. Trimming cost V 2 bases and J 8 bases, with 15 bases left between them. The germline V gene encodes CDR1 SGHTA and CDR2 FQGTGA. In DNA, the CDR3 is TGTGCCAGCAGCTTAGACTTCGCGACAACCGAAAAACTGTTTTTT. Amino acid sequence: CASSLDFATTEKLFF.